This T cell receptor beta chain was sequenced during a study of cytomegalovirus exposure and HLA in healthy donors. Study results and caveats: CMV serostatus was the sole immune exposure information available. The authors listed 164 TCR beta chains as cytomegalovirus-associated. Most TCR sequences were rare, but some public TCRs occurred in many donors. About 87% or about 30% of the time was how often most TCR beta V segments were productive, according to an earlier analysis.

The PCR made use of 60 Vbeta and 13 Jbeta primers. Profiling relied on immunoSEQ multiplex PCR, and the TCRdb table lists in-frame clones only, not all of them. The sample holds 140,000 to 150,000 clones, about 79% seen once. V shed 6 bases, J shed 3 bases, and the junction held 7 bases outside the gene matches. Per germline, CDR1 MNHNY and CDR2 SVGAGI (reference sequence). The CDR3 has 14 residues. As to this clone: The antigen is unknown.

The TCR was taken from a woman between 25 and 40 years old in good health and CMV-seronegative. V and J are TRBV6-6 and TRBJ1-1; 7 bases match TRBD1. Sequencing was carried out using PBMCs. In nucleotides, the CDR3 is TGTGCCAGCAGCTACAGGGGAGGAGACACTGAAGCTTTCTTT. This gives the protein CASSYRGGDTEAFF.